This T cell receptor beta chain originates from a study of shared clonotypes between healthy human individuals. Turning to the study itself: The plates for each donor numbered three CD4 naive, three CD4 memory, two CD8 naive and one CD8 memory.

As regards this clone: The antigen remains undetermined.

The repertoire was sequenced with immunoSEQ multiplex PCR; TCRdb's copy has only in-frame clones and lacks some. The top ten clones hold roughly 0.57% of a sample with over a million clones, approximately 78% of them seen once. The trim removed 6 bases at V and 7 bases at J, leaving 6 bases unmatched. CDR1 is SNHLY and CDR2 is FYNNEI in the germline V gene. The CDR3 contains 13 residues. Within Nashville, Tennessee resided all donors, each a Caucasian adult. Study-wide results and caveats: The rarefaction results pointed to incomplete sorted-subset sequencing despite large depth.

The chain employs TRBV2 and TRBJ1-5, with 7 bases aligning to TRBD1. The sample consisted of memory CD4+ T cells from PBMCs. Stated subset: CD45RA-negative fraction. The TCR comes from a man aged 18 to 29 in good health. Some clones in this sample may be carry-over from other donors' samples. CDR3 nucleotide sequence: TGTGCCAGCAGGCGTCAGGGGGACCAGCCCCAGCATTTT. Its protein product is CASRRQGDQPQHF. Drawing the rest from reference TRBV2 and TRBJ1-5, the complete variable domain is EPEVTQTPSHQVTQMGQEVILRCVPISNHLYFYWYRQILGQKVEFLVSFYNNEISEKSEIFDDQFSVERPDGSNFTLKIRSTKLEDSAMYFCASRRQGDQPQHFGDGTRLSIL.